This T cell receptor beta chain was captured by sequencing in a study of blood T cell repertoires in COVID-19. About the research overall: PBMCs, B-cell-depleted T cells, or T cells provided the cDNA or gDNA that made up the material.

Germline CDR1 and CDR2: SNHLY and FYNNEI. The CDR3 consists of 14 residues. Between the trimmed V and J ends, which lost 7 bases and 4 bases, there was a span of 14 bases. The table came from immunoSEQ multiplex PCR; TCRdb's copy has only in-frame clones and leaves some out. The sample carries 270,000 or so clones, about 80% recorded once. Enrolled through a virtual design, the participants were between roughly 18 and 89 years of age and came from about two dozen US areas. Participants' reported clinical history set cohort assignment. For recovered donors of Cohort 3, there were two negative PCRs, clearance, or symptom resolution.

V usage is TRBV2 and J usage is TRBJ2-1, with D tentatively TRBD1 (5 bases). The sequence derives from a middle-aged man who had recovered from COVID-19. Sequences were obtained from PBMCs or T cells enriched from blood (not recorded which). Written as DNA, the CDR3 is TGTGCCAGCAAGGGGCCCTTCGGGTACAATGAGCAGTTCTTC. It translates to CASKGPFGYNEQFF.